This TCR beta chain was identified during a study of PD-1 blockade in mismatch repair-deficient tumors. Assay used: immunoSEQ multiplex PCR; TCRdb lists only in-frame clones, some missing. The sample contains tens of thousands of clones, almost 85% of which appear only once. This clone is medium-sized (0.01 to 0.1%) within its sample. Per germline, CDR1 MNHEY and CDR2 SMNVEV (reference sequence). V lost 5 bases and J 2 bases, leaving 16 bases between the germline ends. The CDR3 contains 15 residues. This chain joins TRBV27 and TRBJ2-7, with a weak D call TRBD2 (6 bases). Source: peripheral blood, taken 2 weeks after starting pembrolizumab. This receptor was identified in an adult with mismatch repair-deficient cancer. The CDR3 region is CASSPVPGGPYEQYF. CDR3 in DNA: TGTGCCAGCAGTCCAGTACCCGGAGGGCCCTACGAGCAGTACTTC.